This T cell receptor beta chain was captured in a study of blood T cells in healthy people across ages. Study-wide points: The authors considered diversity estimates from one million T cells to be underestimates.

The germline CDR1 and CDR2 sequences are KGHDR and SFDVKD. Between the trimmed V and J ends, which lost 9 bases and 2 bases, there was a span of 17 bases. CDR3 length equals 15 residues. With a J-beta primer mix and a sample-barcoded 5' primer, a second PCR ran 7 to 11 cycles. TCRdb reprocessed the 5' RACE reads via MiXCR and lists one record per CDR3 protein. The table lists fewer than 1.5 million distinct CDR3 sequences, 40% to 50% of them singletons. As for this clonotype: What it recognizes is unknown.

The TCR was taken from a woman between 18 and 29 years old in good health. This chain uses TRBV24-1 with TRBJ2-3; D perhaps matches TRBD1 (6 bases). The sample comprised blood. CDR3 residues: CATATGSSYTDTQYF. The CDR3 bases are TGTGCCACCGCAACAGGGTCTTCGTACACAGATACGCAGTATTTT.